The 13 T cell receptor beta chains below all came from one sample that was sequenced in a study of T cells expressing NK-cell markers (dated by TCRdb to 2019 to 2021). The method behind the library was 5' RACE. This sample was sequenced with an Illumina HiSeq 2000. TCRdb reprocessed the reads and provides one entry for every CDR3 protein sequence; no DNA is given. This sample's clone table shows 130,000 to 150,000 distinct CDR3 sequences. 10% to 15% of the sample is taken by the ten largest. Sequencing input: blood T cells: a sorted CD56 or NKG2C T cell subset, CD4+ or CD8+ T cells, or bulk PBMC T cells (not recorded which). These receptors were taken from a man between 18 and 29 years old in good health. Donor details come from another sample of the same person, matched by shared clones.

The chain combines TRBV5-6 with TRBJ1-6. Germline CDR1 is SGHDT and CDR2 is YYEEEE. The length of the CDR3 is 15 residues. CDR3 loop: CASSLGGSYNSPLHF.

The chain employs TRBV24-1 and TRBJ2-2. This CDR3 spans 12 amino acids. The germline V gene encodes CDR1 KGHDR and CDR2 SFDVKD. CDR3: CATSDFSGELFF.

The genes are TRBV19 and TRBJ2-1; with no DNA, the TCRdb D assignment of TRBD1 cannot be verified. Germline CDR1 LNHDA, CDR2 SQIVND (reference sequence). The CDR3 is 14 residues long. The CDR3 spells CASSWYGRGNEQFF.

The chain links TRBV27 to TRBJ2-1; the TCRdb D gene call, TRBD2, has no DNA to confirm it. CDR1 and CDR2 (germline): MNHEY, SMNVEV (reference sequence). The length of the CDR3 is 16 residues. CDR3 amino acids: CASSFIVGRSGNEQFF.

The chain recombines TRBV12-3 or TRBV12-4 with TRBJ2-3. The CDR3 has 15 residues. This chain's CDR3 is CASSFFRPGVDTQYF.

This chain connects TRBV12-3 or TRBV12-4 to TRBJ2-7; no DNA is available, so the TRBD1 call from TCRdb remains unchecked. The CDR3 runs to 16 residues. The CDR3 loop reads CASSLAPGTVSYEQYF.

V and J are TRBV12-2 and TRBJ1-5; the D call from TCRdb, TRBD1, cannot be confirmed without DNA. TRBV12-2 is a recognized pseudogene. The CDR3 contains 16 residues. The chain's CDR3 is CASRFRPQRQNQPQHF.

The chain uses TRBV7-8 and TRBJ2-2; the TCRdb call, TRBD1, lacks DNA for checking. Germline-derived CDR1 and CDR2 are SGHVS and FQNEAQ. The CDR3 extends over 17 amino acids. CDR3 protein: CASSGTGEGLWHGELFF. The whole variable domain, filled in from reference TRBV7-8 and TRBJ2-2, reads GAGVSQSPRYKVAKRGQDVALRCDPISGHVSLFWYQQALGQGPEFLTYFQNEAQLDKSGLPSDRFFAERPEGSVSTLKIQRTQQEDSAVYLCASSGTGEGLWHGELFFGEGSRLTVL.

The chain uses TRBV5-1 and TRBJ2-2; TCRdb's D call of TRBD2 is untestable without DNA. This CDR3 spans 15 amino acids. The germline gives CDR1 SGHRS, CDR2 YFSETQ. The CDR3 spells CASSFRDYGGGELFF.

The chain is built from TRBV2 and TRBJ2-1; with no DNA, the TCRdb D assignment of TRBD2 cannot be verified. Germline V gene data show CDR1 as SNHLY and CDR2 as FYNNEI. CDR3 length equals 14 residues. CDR3: CATLGLAPNNEQFF.

The chain is built from TRBV5-4 and TRBJ2-2; TCRdb reports TRBD2, a call that lacks DNA to check it against. Germline V CDR1 and CDR2: SGHNT, YYREEE (reference sequence). The CDR3 is 15 amino acids. The CDR3 reads CASSWGEGNTGELFF.

The chain recombines TRBV14 with TRBJ2-1; with no DNA, the TCRdb D assignment of TRBD1 cannot be verified. This CDR3 has 13 amino acids. The germline V gene encodes CDR1 SGHDN and CDR2 FVKESK. The CDR3 loop is CASSQAQGAEQFF.

The CDR3 here is CASSAYGEAHYGYTF. This chain links TRBV9 with TRBJ1-2. The germline CDR1 and CDR2 sequences are SGDLS and YYNGEE. The CDR3 runs 15 residues.